This T cell receptor beta chain emerged from a study of CD8+CD57+ T cells in acquired aplastic anemia. General study findings and limits: CD8+ Simpson's diversity showed no significant patient-control difference. Some 29 CD8+ CDR3 sequences were shared between patients and controls.

It was genomic DNA that served as the template for profiling TCR beta VDJ and CDR3. TCRdb re-analysed the reads in MiXCR, keeping a single row per CDR3 protein. Among 300,000 or so distinct CDR3 sequences, roughly 53% were seen once, and the ten largest hold 1% to 1.5%. The CDR3 covers 14 residues. CDR1 is SGHKS, CDR2 YYEKEE, per germline (reference sequence). About this clonotype: Its antigen is undetermined. A read error may account for a junction end that differs from germline.

It was patients with CD8+CD57+ cell expansion by flow cytometry who were chosen for sequencing. Every patient presented with severe acquired aplastic anemia. V gene TRBV5-5 combines with J gene TRBJ2-7; the D gene could be TRBD1 or TRBD2 (5 bases each). Sequencing input: sorted CD4+, CD8+, or CD8+CD57+ T cells (not recorded which) from PBMCs. The sequence derives from a human donor with aplastic anemia. CDR3 protein: CASSQEVGPYEQYF. The CDR3, as DNA: TGCGCCAGCAGCCAAGAGGTGGGACCATACGAGCAGTACTTC.